What follows are 13 T cell receptor beta chains derived from one specimen sequenced in a study of cytomegalovirus exposure and HLA in healthy donors. Primers: 60 Vbeta forward and 13 Jbeta reverse. Produced via immunoSEQ multiplex PCR; TCRdb's table is partial and in-frame only. The profile shows 100,000 to 150,000 clones, about 10% of them singletons. The sequencing sample was made of PBMCs. The receptors stem from a woman aged 18-29 years in good health and CMV-seropositive.

This clone was detected a few times. This chain connects TRBV29-1 to TRBJ2-7; 7 positions match TRBD1. In germline, CDR1 is SQVTM, CDR2 ANQGSEA. CDR3 length: 13 amino acids. The trim removed 1 base at V and 4 bases at J, leaving 4 bases unmatched. Here the CDR3 reads CSVEGTQGYEQYF. CDR3 sequence (DNA): TGCAGCGTTGAAGGGACACAGGGGTACGAGCAGTACTTC.

This clone was recorded a few times. CDR3 sequence (DNA): TGCAGCGTTGACCTAGGGGCAACTAATGAAAAACTGTTTTTT. It codes for CSVDLGATNEKLFF. The rearrangement uses TRBV29-1 and TRBJ1-4, with D perhaps TRBD1 (5 bases). The V gene lost 3 bases and the J gene lost 0 bases, with 8 bases spanning the gap. Germline CDR1 and CDR2: SQVTM and ANQGSEA. This CDR3 contains 14 residues.

V usage is TRBV19 and J usage is TRBJ1-1; D may be TRBD1 (6 bases). The CDR3 runs 12 residues. Trimming removed 3 bases from V and 11 bases from J, with 13 bases in between. Looked up from germline, CDR1 is LNHDA and CDR2 is SQIVND (reference sequence). In nucleotides, the CDR3 is TGTGCCAGTAGTATCCAACAGGGTAACGCTTTCTTT. It encodes CASSIQQGNAFF.

In its sample, this clone was seen a few times. The chain joins TRBV30 to TRBJ1-5; possible D gene TRBD1, 6 bases. Germline V gives CDR1 GTSNPN, CDR2 SVGIG (reference sequence). The CDR3 extends over 15 amino acids. V was trimmed by 2 bases and J by 3 bases, leaving 14 bases between them. The CDR3 protein is CAWSTTDSSNQPQHF. The CDR3 coding sequence is TGTGCCTGGAGTACCACGGACAGTTCCAATCAGCCCCAGCATTTT.

The rearrangement uses TRBV10-3 and TRBJ2-1; D is uncertain. The germline V gene encodes CDR1 ENHRY and CDR2 SYGVKD. Trimming shortened V by 0 bases and J by 10 bases, and 10 bases separated the two germline ends. The CDR3 contains 13 residues. CDR3 coding DNA: TGTGCCATCAGTGAGTCGACTTGGCGGGAGCAGTTCTTC. Its protein product is CAISESTWREQFF.

The table lists this clone with a few counts. The gene calls are TRBV18 and TRBJ2-3, with D hard to call. This CDR3 is built from 11 residues. Germline CDR1 reads KGHSH; CDR2 reads LQKENI. Trimming cost V 6 bases and J 2 bases, with 3 bases left between them. CDR3 DNA sequence: TGTGCCAGCTCCTACACAGATACGCAGTATTTT. Translating it yields CASSYTDTQYF.

As DNA, the CDR3 is TGTGCCTGGCGTCAGAAAAATCAGCCCCAGCATTTT. Protein: CAWRQKNQPQHF. The chain has TRBV30 and TRBJ1-5, with D unclear. Germline CDR1 GTSNPN, CDR2 SVGIG (reference sequence). The V end lost 5 bases, the J end lost 4 bases, and 9 bases lay between the germline ends. CDR3 length: 12 residues. The complete variable domain, with remaining parts taken from reference TRBV30 and TRBJ1-5, reads SQTIHQWPATLVQPVGSPLSLECTVEGTSNPNLYWYRQAAGRGLQLLFYSVGIGQISSEVPQNLSASRPQDRQFILSSKKLLLSDSGFYLCAWRQKNQPQHFGDGTRLSIL.

The V and J genes are TRBV20-1 and TRBJ2-2; D is unclear. V lost 3 bases, J lost 5 bases, and 4 bases lay in between. The CDR3 is 11 residues long. The germline gives CDR1 DFQATT, CDR2 SNEGSKA (reference sequence). CDR3 sequence: CSARATGELFF. The CDR3 region has the DNA TGCAGTGCTAGGGCAACCGGGGAGCTGTTTTTT.

This rearrangement joins TRBV29-1 to TRBJ1-1, with a possible D match to TRBD1 (5 bases). From germline, CDR1 is SQVTM and CDR2 ANQGSEA. Deletions cut 4 bases from V and 5 bases from J, with 14 bases between. This CDR3 comprises 13 residues. The CDR3 DNA follows: TGCAGCGTTGGGGCGGGGGGAGGAACTGAAGCTTTCTTT. It encodes CSVGAGGGTEAFF.

This clone was seen a few times. This chain uses TRBV18 with TRBJ2-1; 11 bases fit TRBD1. Trimming at V came to 2 bases and at J to 7 bases, leaving 10 bases not matched to a gene. Germline V gives CDR1 KGHSH, CDR2 LQKENI. The CDR3 is 17 amino acids. CDR3: CASSPSSGTGGENEQFF. DNA of the CDR3: TGTGCCAGCTCACCAAGTTCCGGGACAGGGGGTGAGAATGAGCAGTTCTTC.

This chain connects TRBV18 to TRBJ1-2; D perhaps matches TRBD1 (5 bases). Germline loops: CDR1 KGHSH, CDR2 LQKENI. The CDR3 spans 17 residues. V dropped 5 bases and J dropped 1 base, with 20 bases sitting between them. CDR3 residues: CASSAKEGVQYNYGYTF. The CDR3 nucleotides are TGTGCCAGCTCAGCAAAAGAAGGGGTCCAATATAACTATGGCTACACCTTC.

To note about this clone: Sequence at one end of the junction differs from germline and may be a read error. This chain links TRBV5-1 with TRBJ1-2, with TRBD1 identical over 7 bases. CDR3 length equals 14 residues. Germline lookup yields CDR1 SGHRS and CDR2 YFSETQ. The CDR3 spells CASSLRQGYYGSTF. As DNA, the CDR3 is TGCGCCAGCAGCTTGCGACAGGGATACTATGGCTCCACCTTC.

This clone was recorded a few times. V usage is TRBV5-1 and J usage is TRBJ1-1; 9 positions agree with TRBD1. The J segment lost 7 bases and the V segment lost 4 bases, leaving 11 bases of the junction unmatched. The germline V gene has CDR1 SGHRS and CDR2 YFSETQ. CDR3 length: 15 amino acids. The CDR3 loop reads CASSPYTGGEDEAFF. CDR3 DNA: TGCGCCAGCAGCCCGTACACAGGGGGCGAAGATGAAGCTTTCTTT.